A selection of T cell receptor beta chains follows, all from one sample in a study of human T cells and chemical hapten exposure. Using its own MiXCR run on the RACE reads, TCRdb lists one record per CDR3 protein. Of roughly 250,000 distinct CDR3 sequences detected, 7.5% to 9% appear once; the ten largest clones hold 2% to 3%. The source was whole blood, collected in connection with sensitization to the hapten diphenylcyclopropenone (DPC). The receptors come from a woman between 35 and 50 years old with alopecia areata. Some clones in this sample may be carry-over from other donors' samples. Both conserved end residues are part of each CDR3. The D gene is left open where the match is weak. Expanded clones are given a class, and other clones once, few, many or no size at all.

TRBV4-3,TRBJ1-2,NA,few,CASSRDLTGSYGYTF,TGCGCCAGCAGCCGAGACCTAACAGGGTCCTATGGCTACACCTTC
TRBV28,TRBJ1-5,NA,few,CASSPSSQGRNQPQHF,TGTGCCAGCAGTCCCTCGTCGCAGGGTAGGAATCAGCCCCAGCATTTT
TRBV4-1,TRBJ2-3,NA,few,CASSQDRSGTDTQYF,TGCGCCAGCAGCCAAGATCGGAGCGGCACAGATACGCAGTATTTT
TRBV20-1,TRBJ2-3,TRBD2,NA,CSARLSSGIGTDTQYF,TGCAGTGCTAGATTGTCTAGCGGGATCGGCACAGATACGCAGTATTTT
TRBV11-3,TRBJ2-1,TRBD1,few,CASSPNRGREQFF,TGTGCCAGCAGCCCCAACAGGGGAAGGGAGCAGTTCTTC
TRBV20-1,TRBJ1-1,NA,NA,CSARDGQKEAFF,TGCAGTGCTAGAGATGGACAGAAGGAAGCTTTCTTT
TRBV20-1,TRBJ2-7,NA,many,CSARRAGRDYEQYF,TGCAGTGCTAGACGGGCGGGAAGGGATTACGAGCAGTACTTC
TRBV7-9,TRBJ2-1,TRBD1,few,CASLGLQGANEQFF,TGTGCCAGTTTGGGACTACAGGGGGCCAATGAGCAGTTCTTC
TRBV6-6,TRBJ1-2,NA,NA,CASTSREGANYGYTF,TGTGCCAGCACCTCCCGGGAGGGCGCTAACTATGGCTACACCTTC
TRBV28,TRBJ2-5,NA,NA,CASSPGQPPETQYF,TGTGCCAGCAGTCCCGGACAGCCCCCGGAGACCCAGTACTTC
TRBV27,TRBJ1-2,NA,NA,CASSSGLDYGYTF,TGTGCCAGCAGTTCCGGACTAGACTATGGCTACACCTTC
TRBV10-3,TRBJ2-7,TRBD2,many,CAISDPGLVSYEQYF,TGTGCCATCAGTGACCCGGGACTAGTTTCCTACGAGCAGTACTTC
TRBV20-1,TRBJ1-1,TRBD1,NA,CSARDPGQGRGAFF,TGCAGTGCTAGAGATCCGGGACAGGGGCGGGGAGCTTTCTTT
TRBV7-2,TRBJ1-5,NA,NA,CASSLEGPGPYNQPQHF,TGTGCCAGCAGCTTAGAGGGGCCAGGACCATACAATCAGCCCCAGCATTTT
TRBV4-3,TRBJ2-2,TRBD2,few,CASSQLAGAGELFF,TGCGCCAGCAGCCAATTAGCGGGAGCGGGGGAGCTGTTTTTT
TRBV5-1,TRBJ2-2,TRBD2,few,CASSLTSGSGTGELFF,TGCGCCAGCAGCTTAACTAGCGGGAGTGGAACCGGGGAGCTGTTTTTT
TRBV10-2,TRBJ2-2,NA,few,CASSVGYTGELFF,TGCGCCAGCAGTGTCGGGTACACCGGGGAGCTGTTTTTT
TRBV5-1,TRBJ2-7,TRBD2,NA,CASSLEASGPAVGQYF,TGCGCCAGCAGCTTGGAGGCTAGCGGGCCGGCGGTGGGGCAGTACTTC
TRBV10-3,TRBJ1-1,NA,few,CAISEVSGTEAFF,TGTGCCATCAGTGAGGTATCGGGGACTGAAGCTTTCTTT
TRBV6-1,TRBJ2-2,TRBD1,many,CATKQGMGNTGELFF,TGTGCCACCAAACAGGGGATGGGTAACACCGGGGAGCTGTTTTTT
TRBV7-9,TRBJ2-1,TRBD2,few,CASSSGLAGARYEQFF,TGTGCCAGCAGCTCGGGACTAGCGGGAGCGAGGTATGAGCAGTTCTTC
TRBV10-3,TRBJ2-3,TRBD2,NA,CAISGGGRTATTDTQYF,TGTGCCATCAGTGGGGGCGGGAGAACCGCTACAACAGATACGCAGTATTTT
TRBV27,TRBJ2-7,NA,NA,CASSGGADYEQYF,TGTGCCAGCAGTGGGGGGGCCGACTACGAGCAGTACTTC
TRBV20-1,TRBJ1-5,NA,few,CSARESHQPQHF,TGCAGTGCTAGAGAATCCCATCAGCCCCAGCATTTT
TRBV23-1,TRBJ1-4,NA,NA,CASSQSQGNEKLFF,TGCGCCAGCAGTCAATCCCAGGGGAATGAAAAACTGTTTTTT
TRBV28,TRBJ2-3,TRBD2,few,CASSFPLTSGIAQYF,TGTGCCAGCAGTTTCCCATTGACTAGCGGGATTGCGCAGTATTTT
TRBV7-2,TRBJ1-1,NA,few,CASSLASAANHMNTEAFF,TGTGCCAGCAGCTTAGCGTCGGCGGCAAACCACATGAACACTGAAGCTTTCTTT
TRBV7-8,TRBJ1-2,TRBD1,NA,CASSLAQGGQGYTF,TGTGCCAGCAGCTTAGCGCAGGGGGGGCAGGGCTACACCTTC
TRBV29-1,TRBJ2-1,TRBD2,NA,CSVEWTSGYNEQFF,TGCAGCGTTGAATGGACTAGCGGGTACAATGAGCAGTTCTTC
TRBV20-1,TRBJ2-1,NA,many,CSARTKRDRYNEQFF,TGCAGTGCTAGAACTAAGCGGGACAGATACAATGAGCAGTTCTTC
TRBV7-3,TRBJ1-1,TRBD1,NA,CASSTGQGRTEAFF,TGTGCCAGCAGCACCGGACAGGGGAGGACTGAAGCTTTCTTT
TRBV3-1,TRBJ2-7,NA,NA,CASSQAAGRFYEQYF,TGTGCCAGCAGCCAAGCGGCGGGACGATTTTACGAGCAGTACTTC
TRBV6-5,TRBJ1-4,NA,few,CASRRGEAGSEKLFF,TGTGCCAGCAGACGCGGAGAGGCAGGGAGTGAAAAACTGTTTTTT
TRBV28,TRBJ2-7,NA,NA,CASTPGWGEQYF,TGTGCCAGCACCCCCGGGTGGGGGGAGCAGTACTTC
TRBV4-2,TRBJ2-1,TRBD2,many,CASSQLTSGRVYNEQFF,TGTGCCAGCAGCCAGTTGACTAGCGGGAGGGTCTACAATGAGCAGTTCTTC
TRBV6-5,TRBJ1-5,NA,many,CASSSGGHSNQPQHF,TGTGCCAGCAGTTCCGGTGGACACAGCAATCAGCCCCAGCATTTT
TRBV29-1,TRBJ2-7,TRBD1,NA,CSVETGGGFGQYF,TGCAGCGTTGAGACAGGGGGCGGTTTCGGGCAGTACTTC
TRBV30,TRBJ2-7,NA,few,CAWSVTRAHEQYF,TGTGCCTGGAGTGTAACCAGGGCCCACGAGCAGTACTTC
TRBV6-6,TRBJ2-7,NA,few,CASSYDRTYEQYF,TGTGCCAGCAGTTACGACAGAACCTACGAGCAGTACTTC
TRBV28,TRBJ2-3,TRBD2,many,CASSRNQGLAGGDTQYF,TGTGCCAGCAGTCGCAACCAAGGACTAGCGGGAGGAGATACGCAGTATTTT
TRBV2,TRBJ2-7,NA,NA,CASSVDGSYEQYF,TGTGCCAGCAGTGTTGACGGAAGCTACGAGCAGTACTTC